A selection of T cell receptor beta chains follows, all from one sample in a study of blood T cell repertoires in COVID-19. Only in-frame clones appear in the TCRdb table, and some are missing; sequencing was by immunoSEQ multiplex PCR. Here the sample spans roughly 380,000 clones, approximately 80% being singletons. Input material: peripheral blood. These receptors were obtained from a human donor with acute or convalescent COVID-19. The donor label of this sample is uncertain. Both conserved end residues are part of each CDR3. The D gene is left open where the match is weak. Size values are once, few and many counts, or a class for expanded clones, and some rows have none.

J gene: TRBJ2-1; clone size: .; V gene: TRBV29-1; D gene: .; CDR3 DNA: TGCAGCGTTGAAAGGATGCGGGAGCAGTTCTTC; CDR3 protein: CSVERMREQFF
J gene: TRBJ2-2; clone size: .; V gene: TRBV10-2; D gene: TRBD2; CDR3 DNA: TGCGCCAGCAGTGATAGTAAGGGGCTAGCGGGAGCCGGGGAGCTGTTTTTT; CDR3 protein: CASSDSKGLAGAGELFF
J gene: TRBJ1-2; clone size: .; V gene: TRBV12-3/TRBV12-4; D gene: .; CDR3 DNA: TGTGCCAGCAGTTGGACAGCCAGCTATGGCTACACCTTC; CDR3 protein: CASSWTASYGYTF
J gene: TRBJ2-7; clone size: .; V gene: TRBV7-9; D gene: TRBD2; CDR3 DNA: TGTGCCAGCAGCTTAGGGAACATAGCGGGGAGTGGGCTCGAGCAGTACTTC; CDR3 protein: CASSLGNIAGSGLEQYF
J gene: TRBJ1-1; clone size: .; V gene: TRBV29-1; D gene: TRBD1; CDR3 DNA: TGCAGCGTCGATGACAGGGTCAGCGGAGCTTTCTTT; CDR3 protein: CSVDDRVSGAFF
J gene: TRBJ2-3; clone size: many; V gene: TRBV2; D gene: TRBD2; CDR3 DNA: TGTGCCAGCATATCCTCTAGCGGGAGTAGGACAGATACGCAGTATTTT; CDR3 protein: CASISSSGSRTDTQYF
J gene: TRBJ1-2; clone size: .; V gene: TRBV3-1/TRBV3-2; D gene: TRBD1; CDR3 DNA: TGTGCCAGCAGCCGCAGACAGGGAGGTGAGGGTGGCTACACCTTC; CDR3 protein: CASSRRQGGEGGYTF
J gene: TRBJ1-2; clone size: .; V gene: TRBV6-5; D gene: .; CDR3 DNA: TGTGCCAGCAGTTTCCGGGGGGTCGACTATGGCTACACCTTC; CDR3 protein: CASSFRGVDYGYTF
J gene: TRBJ1-2; clone size: .; V gene: TRBV5-1; D gene: .; CDR3 DNA: TGCGCCAGCAGCTTAACTACAGGGCCCTATGGCTACACCTTC; CDR3 protein: CASSLTTGPYGYTF
J gene: TRBJ2-7; clone size: .; V gene: TRBV10-1; D gene: TRBD1; CDR3 DNA: TGCGCCAGCAGTGATAGGGGGCAGGGGGCTATCGGCGAGCAGTACTTC; CDR3 protein: CASSDRGQGAIGEQYF
J gene: TRBJ1-2; clone size: .; V gene: TRBV29-1; D gene: TRBD1; CDR3 DNA: TGCAGCGTTGAGGAAACAGGGGCTGGGGGCTACACCTTC; CDR3 protein: CSVEETGAGGYTF
J gene: TRBJ1-1; clone size: .; V gene: TRBV4-1; D gene: .; CDR3 DNA: TGCGCCAGCAGGAAGAGGGACACCCCGAACACTGAAGCTTTCTTT; CDR3 protein: CASRKRDTPNTEAFF
J gene: TRBJ1-3; clone size: .; V gene: TRBV12-3/TRBV12-4; D gene: .; CDR3 DNA: TGTGCCAGCAGCCCCAAAGGAAACACCATATATTTT; CDR3 protein: CASSPKGNTIYF
J gene: TRBJ1-1; clone size: .; V gene: TRBV5-5; D gene: TRBD1; CDR3 DNA: TGTGCCAGCACCCGACAGGGATGGATAACTTTCTTT; CDR3 protein: CASTRQGWITFF
J gene: TRBJ2-3; clone size: .; V gene: TRBV12-3/TRBV12-4; D gene: .; CDR3 DNA: TGTGCCAGCAGTTTTTTAGGCACAGATACGCAGTATTTT; CDR3 protein: CASSFLGTDTQYF
J gene: TRBJ2-5; clone size: .; V gene: TRBV2; D gene: TRBD1; CDR3 DNA: TGTGCCAGCAGTAGGGGGCGCCCCGGGGAGACCCAGTACTTC; CDR3 protein: CASSRGRPGETQYF
J gene: TRBJ2-2; clone size: .; V gene: TRBV29-1; D gene: TRBD1; CDR3 DNA: TGCAGCGTGAGACCCGGGACAGGGTACACCGGGGAGCTGTTTTTT; CDR3 protein: CSVRPGTGYTGELFF
J gene: TRBJ2-3; clone size: .; V gene: TRBV30; D gene: .; CDR3 DNA: TGTGCCTGGAGTGGACAATTGTACGCCAGTACGCAGTATTTT; CDR3 protein: CAWSGQLYASTQYF
J gene: TRBJ1-6; clone size: .; V gene: TRBV7-9; D gene: .; CDR3 DNA: TGTGCCAGCAGCTTAGAGGGCAGGGGTCGTTCACCCCTCCACTTT; CDR3 protein: CASSLEGRGRSPLHF
J gene: TRBJ2-1; clone size: .; V gene: TRBV5-4; D gene: TRBD2; CDR3 DNA: TGTGCCAGCAGCTTAGCCCAGAGGAGGGGAGGGGCGGATGAGCAGTTCTTC; CDR3 protein: CASSLAQRRGGADEQFF
J gene: TRBJ2-3; clone size: .; V gene: TRBV30; D gene: TRBD2; CDR3 DNA: TGTGCCTGGAGTCAAGGGCTAGCGGGAGGGCCTGATACGCAGTATTTT; CDR3 protein: CAWSQGLAGGPDTQYF
J gene: TRBJ2-7; clone size: once; V gene: TRBV30; D gene: TRBD1; CDR3 DNA: TGTGCCTGGGGACAGGGGAACGAGCAGTACTTC; CDR3 protein: CAWGQGNEQYF
J gene: TRBJ2-7; clone size: .; V gene: TRBV7-8; D gene: TRBD2; CDR3 DNA: TGTGCCAGCAGCTTATCTACGGGGGGTACCCTCTACGAGCAGTACTTC; CDR3 protein: CASSLSTGGTLYEQYF
J gene: TRBJ2-5; clone size: .; V gene: TRBV10-1; D gene: TRBD1; CDR3 DNA: TGCGCCAGCAGTGAGAGGGGGACAGCCTTCGATGGGGCCCAGTACTTC; CDR3 protein: CASSERGTAFDGAQYF
J gene: TRBJ1-1; clone size: .; V gene: TRBV10-2; D gene: .; CDR3 DNA: TGCGCCAGCAGTGGGGGATCGACAGGGAACACTGAAGCTTTCTTT; CDR3 protein: CASSGGSTGNTEAFF
J gene: TRBJ2-5; clone size: .; V gene: TRBV5-8; D gene: .; CDR3 DNA: TGTGCCAGCAGCTCACGAATCAGGGTAGGCGAGACCCAGTACTTC; CDR3 protein: CASSSRIRVGETQYF
J gene: TRBJ1-1; clone size: once; V gene: TRBV19; D gene: TRBD1; CDR3 DNA: TGTGCCAGTAGTATAGGGACAGGGTTTGAAGCTTTCTTT; CDR3 protein: CASSIGTGFEAFF
J gene: TRBJ1-1; clone size: .; V gene: TRBV23-1; D gene: .; CDR3 DNA: TGCGCCAGCAGTCGGGGGGGGCCTTTAACTAGTGAAGCTTTCTTT; CDR3 protein: CASSRGGPLTSEAFF
J gene: TRBJ1-1; clone size: few; V gene: TRBV6-1; D gene: .; CDR3 DNA: TGTGCCAGCAGTGATTTTGGCAGGGCAAACACTGAAGCTTTCTTT; CDR3 protein: CASSDFGRANTEAFF
J gene: TRBJ1-4; clone size: .; V gene: TRBV2; D gene: TRBD1; CDR3 DNA: TGTGCCAGCACGGAGACAGGGGGAGATGAAAAACTGTTTTTT; CDR3 protein: CASTETGGDEKLFF
J gene: TRBJ2-1; clone size: once; V gene: TRBV18; D gene: .; CDR3 DNA: TGTGCCAGCTCACTTGTAGCGGTCAACAATGAGCAGTTCTTC; CDR3 protein: CASSLVAVNNEQFF
J gene: TRBJ2-7; clone size: once; V gene: TRBV5-1; D gene: .; CDR3 DNA: TGCGCCAGCAGCTTGGAAGTCGGGGTAGTATCCTACGAGCAGTACTTC; CDR3 protein: CASSLEVGVVSYEQYF
J gene: TRBJ1-1; clone size: .; V gene: TRBV6-1; D gene: .; CDR3 DNA: TGTGCCAGCAGTGAATTGGGGGCCAACACTGAAGCTTTCTTT; CDR3 protein: CASSELGANTEAFF
J gene: TRBJ1-2; clone size: .; V gene: TRBV5-8; D gene: TRBD1; CDR3 DNA: TGTGCCAGCAAACGGACAGGTTATGTCTATGGCTACACCTTC; CDR3 protein: CASKRTGYVYGYTF
J gene: TRBJ2-3; clone size: .; V gene: TRBV3-1/TRBV3-2; D gene: TRBD2; CDR3 DNA: TGTGCCAGCAGCCAAGGGCTAGCGGGCACAGATACGCAGTATTTT; CDR3 protein: CASSQGLAGTDTQYF
J gene: TRBJ2-2; clone size: few; V gene: TRBV6-2/TRBV6-3; D gene: TRBD2; CDR3 DNA: TGTGCCAGCAGTTCGGGACTAGCCCACACCGGGGAGCTGTTTTTT; CDR3 protein: CASSSGLAHTGELFF
J gene: TRBJ1-5; clone size: .; V gene: TRBV12-3/TRBV12-4; D gene: .; CDR3 DNA: TGTGCCAGCAGTCTCCCCCCTCAGCCCCAGCATTTT; CDR3 protein: CASSLPPQPQHF
J gene: TRBJ2-3; clone size: .; V gene: TRBV27; D gene: .; CDR3 DNA: TGTGCCAGCGCCGTCAGCGCAGATACGCAGTATTTT; CDR3 protein: CASAVSADTQYF
J gene: TRBJ1-5; clone size: .; V gene: TRBV2; D gene: TRBD1; CDR3 DNA: TGTGCCAGCAGTGGCCCCGACAGGGGAAATCAGCCCCAGCATTTT; CDR3 protein: CASSGPDRGNQPQHF
J gene: TRBJ1-1; clone size: .; V gene: TRBV7-2; D gene: .; CDR3 DNA: TGTGCCAGCAGCTTAGCGGGGGCGCGGAACACTGAAGCTTTCTTT; CDR3 protein: CASSLAGARNTEAFF
J gene: TRBJ1-2; clone size: .; V gene: TRBV2; D gene: .; CDR3 DNA: TGTGCCAGCACCCAGACAGAGTCTAACTATGGCTACACCTTC; CDR3 protein: CASTQTESNYGYTF
J gene: TRBJ2-7; clone size: .; V gene: TRBV19; D gene: TRBD1; CDR3 DNA: TGTGCCAGTAGTCGATGGACAGGGGATTACGAGCAGTACTTC; CDR3 protein: CASSRWTGDYEQYF
J gene: TRBJ2-2; clone size: .; V gene: TRBV3-1/TRBV3-2; D gene: .; CDR3 DNA: TGTGCCAGCAGCCGGGACATAACCCCGAACACCGGGGAGCTGTTTTTT; CDR3 protein: CASSRDITPNTGELFF
J gene: TRBJ2-3; clone size: .; V gene: TRBV7-6; D gene: .; CDR3 DNA: TGTGCCAGGGGACTTGGAGGTCCTCAGGCAGATACGCAGTATTTT; CDR3 protein: CARGLGGPQADTQYF
J gene: TRBJ2-3; clone size: few; V gene: TRBV24-1; D gene: TRBD1; CDR3 DNA: TGTGCCACCAGTGACACTACAGGGGGTCGAAGGACAGATACGCAGTATTTT; CDR3 protein: CATSDTTGGRRTDTQYF
J gene: TRBJ1-1; clone size: once; V gene: TRBV19; D gene: .; CDR3 DNA: TGTGCCAGTAGTATGTTTTCGGCAGGCTACACTGAAGCTTTCTTT; CDR3 protein: CASSMFSAGYTEAFF
J gene: TRBJ1-1; clone size: .; V gene: TRBV2; D gene: .; CDR3 DNA: TGTGCCAGTAAATCAGGGATGGTGAGCACTGAAGCTTTCTTT; CDR3 protein: CASKSGMVSTEAFF
J gene: TRBJ2-1; clone size: once; V gene: TRBV14; D gene: TRBD2; CDR3 DNA: TGTGCCAGCAGCCAAGAGGGACTAGCGGGAGAAGAGCAGTTCTTC; CDR3 protein: CASSQEGLAGEEQFF
J gene: TRBJ1-4; clone size: .; V gene: TRBV30; D gene: TRBD1; CDR3 DNA: TGTGCCTGGAGTACAGGGGGTGCTTCTAATGAAAAACTGTTTTTT; CDR3 protein: CAWSTGGASNEKLFF
J gene: TRBJ1-2; clone size: .; V gene: TRBV3-1/TRBV3-2; D gene: TRBD1; CDR3 DNA: TGTGCCAGCAGCCAGTGGGACAGCTTTAACTATGGCTACACCTTC; CDR3 protein: CASSQWDSFNYGYTF
J gene: TRBJ1-1; clone size: .; V gene: TRBV19; D gene: TRBD1; CDR3 DNA: TGTGCCAGCAAGACAGGGACATCCATGAACACTGAAGCTTTCTTT; CDR3 protein: CASKTGTSMNTEAFF
J gene: TRBJ1-6; clone size: .; V gene: TRBV27; D gene: .; CDR3 DNA: TGTGCCAGCAGTTTTTCACAGGTCTATAATTCACCCCTCCACTTT; CDR3 protein: CASSFSQVYNSPLHF